The TCR beta chain described here comes from a study of Graves' ophthalmopathy and Graves' hyperthyroidism. Study-level background: The authors collected peripheral blood at initial diagnosis, before any treatment. Overall study results and limits: The model achieved about 70% sensitivity and under 75% specificity for ophthalmopathy progression.

As the template, RNA transcripts were used to amplify TCR beta CDR3 regions. HTBI primers were used in a first-round RT-PCR, which preceded a second-round multiplex PCR. Using its own MiXCR run on the multiplex PCR reads, TCRdb lists one record per CDR3 protein. This sample has 200,000 to 250,000 distinct CDR3 sequences, with around 45% found just once. Turning to this clonotype: Its antigen is not known.

This CDR3 spans 13 amino acids. Trimming removed 6 bases from V and 9 bases from J, with 13 bases in between. Per germline, CDR1 SGDLS and CDR2 YYNGEE. Presentation of ophthalmopathy in the donors involved moderate-to-severe activity, CAS ≥3, NOSPECS ≥4 and a duration under 3 months. Exclusion criteria comprised other autoimmune diseases, uncontrolled infections, pregnancy or lactation in patients. The source is an adult man with Graves' ophthalmopathy. The material sequenced was peripheral blood. The chain recombines TRBV9 with TRBJ1-6; D unclear. CDR3 bases: TGTGCCAGCACGCCTGGGTGGGGTTCACCCCTCCACTTT. This sequence encodes CASTPGWGSPLHF.